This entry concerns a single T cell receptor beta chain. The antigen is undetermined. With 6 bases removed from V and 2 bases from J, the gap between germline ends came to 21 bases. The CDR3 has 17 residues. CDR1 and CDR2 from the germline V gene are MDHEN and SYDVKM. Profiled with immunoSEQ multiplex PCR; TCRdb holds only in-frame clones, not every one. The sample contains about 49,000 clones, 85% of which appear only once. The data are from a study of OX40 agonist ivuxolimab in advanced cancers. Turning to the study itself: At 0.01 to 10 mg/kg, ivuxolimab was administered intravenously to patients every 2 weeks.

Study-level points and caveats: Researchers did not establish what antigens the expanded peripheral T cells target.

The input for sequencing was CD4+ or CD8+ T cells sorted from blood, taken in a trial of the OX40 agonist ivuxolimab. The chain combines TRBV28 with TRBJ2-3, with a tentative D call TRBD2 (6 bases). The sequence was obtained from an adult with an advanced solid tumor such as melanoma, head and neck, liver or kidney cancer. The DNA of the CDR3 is TGTGCCAGCAGCGGGACTTACCTAGAGGTAACCACAGATACGCAGTATTTT. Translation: CASSGTYLEVTTDTQYF.